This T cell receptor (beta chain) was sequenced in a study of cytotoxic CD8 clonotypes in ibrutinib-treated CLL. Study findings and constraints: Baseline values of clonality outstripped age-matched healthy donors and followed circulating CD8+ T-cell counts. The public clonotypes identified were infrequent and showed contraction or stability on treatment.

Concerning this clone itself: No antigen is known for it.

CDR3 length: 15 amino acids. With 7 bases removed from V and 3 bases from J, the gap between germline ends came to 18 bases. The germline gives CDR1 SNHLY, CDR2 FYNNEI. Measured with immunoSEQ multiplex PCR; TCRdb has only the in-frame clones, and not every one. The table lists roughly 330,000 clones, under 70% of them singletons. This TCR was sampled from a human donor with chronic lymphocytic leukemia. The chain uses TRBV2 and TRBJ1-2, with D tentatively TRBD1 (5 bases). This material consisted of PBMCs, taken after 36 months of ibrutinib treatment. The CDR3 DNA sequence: TGTGCCAGCACCCTCAGTCAGGGCACGCACTATGGCTACACCTTC. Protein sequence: CASTLSQGTHYGYTF.